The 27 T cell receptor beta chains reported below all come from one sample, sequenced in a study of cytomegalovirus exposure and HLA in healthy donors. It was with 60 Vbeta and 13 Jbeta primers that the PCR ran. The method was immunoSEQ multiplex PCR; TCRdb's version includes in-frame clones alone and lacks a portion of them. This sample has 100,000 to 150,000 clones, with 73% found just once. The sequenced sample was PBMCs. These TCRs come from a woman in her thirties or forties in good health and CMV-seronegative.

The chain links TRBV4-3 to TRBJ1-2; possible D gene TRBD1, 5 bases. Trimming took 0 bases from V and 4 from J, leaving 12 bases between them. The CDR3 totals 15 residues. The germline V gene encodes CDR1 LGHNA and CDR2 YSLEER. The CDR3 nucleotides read TGCGCCAGCAGCCAAGATACAGGAAATGTCTATGGCTACACCTTC. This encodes CASSQDTGNVYGYTF.

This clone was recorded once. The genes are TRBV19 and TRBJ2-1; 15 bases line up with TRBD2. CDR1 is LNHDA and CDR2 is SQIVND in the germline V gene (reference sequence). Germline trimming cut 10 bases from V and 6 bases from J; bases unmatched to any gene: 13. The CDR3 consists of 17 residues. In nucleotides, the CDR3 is TGTGCCACCCTCTCCGGGACTAGCGGGAGGTCAGGCAATGAGCAGTTCTTC. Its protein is CATLSGTSGRSGNEQFF.

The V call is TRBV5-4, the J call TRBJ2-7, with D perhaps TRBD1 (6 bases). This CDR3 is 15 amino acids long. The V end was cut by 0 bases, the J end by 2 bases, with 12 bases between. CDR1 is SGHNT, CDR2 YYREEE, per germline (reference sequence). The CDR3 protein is CASSLEDSNAYEQYF. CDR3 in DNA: TGTGCCAGCAGCTTGGAGGACAGTAACGCCTACGAGCAGTACTTC.

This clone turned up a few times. The CDR3: CASSELAGASYEQYF. The CDR3 coding sequence is TGTGCCAGCAGTGAACTCGCGGGGGCTTCCTACGAGCAGTACTTC. The chain uses TRBV6-1 and TRBJ2-7, with a tentative D call TRBD2 (7 bases). Trimming left V 2 bases short and J 1 base short, with 12 bases between. CDR1 MNHNS and CDR2 SASEGT come from the germline V gene. CDR3 length: 15 amino acids.

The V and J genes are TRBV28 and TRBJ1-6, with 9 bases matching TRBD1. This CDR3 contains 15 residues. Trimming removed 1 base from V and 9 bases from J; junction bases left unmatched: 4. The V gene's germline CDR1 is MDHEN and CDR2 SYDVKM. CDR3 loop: CASSLFGQGTSPLHF. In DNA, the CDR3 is TGTGCCAGCAGTTTATTCGGACAGGGGACTTCACCCCTCCACTTT.

CDR3 DNA: TGTGCCAGCAGTTTACTCGCCGGGGGGGATACGCAGTATTTT. Its protein product is CASSLLAGGDTQYF. The chain is built from TRBV27 and TRBJ2-3; 7 bases are shared with TRBD2. The trim removed 2 bases at V and 6 bases at J, leaving 5 bases unmatched. The CDR3 totals 14 residues. Germline V gene lookup returns CDR1 MNHEY and CDR2 SMNVEV (reference sequence).

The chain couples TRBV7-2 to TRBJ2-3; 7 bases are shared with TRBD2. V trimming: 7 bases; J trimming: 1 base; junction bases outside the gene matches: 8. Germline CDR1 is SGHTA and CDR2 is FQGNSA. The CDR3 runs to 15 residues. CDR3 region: CASTPSGIRTDTQYF. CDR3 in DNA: TGTGCCAGCACACCGAGCGGGATACGCACAGATACGCAGTATTTT.

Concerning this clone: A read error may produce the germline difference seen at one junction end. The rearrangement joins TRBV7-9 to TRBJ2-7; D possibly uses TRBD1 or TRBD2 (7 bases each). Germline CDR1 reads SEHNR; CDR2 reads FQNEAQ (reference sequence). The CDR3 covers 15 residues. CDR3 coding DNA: TGTTCCAGCAGCGGGACAGCCTCCTCTTGGTACGAGCAGTACTTC. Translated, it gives CSSSGTASSWYEQYF.

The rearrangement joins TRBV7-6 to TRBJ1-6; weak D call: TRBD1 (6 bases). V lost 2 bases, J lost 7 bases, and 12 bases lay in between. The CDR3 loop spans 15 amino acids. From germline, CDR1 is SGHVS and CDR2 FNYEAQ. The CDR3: CASSLRQGRNSPLHF. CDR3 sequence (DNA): TGTGCCAGCAGCTTACGCCAGGGGCGCAATTCACCCCTCCACTTT.

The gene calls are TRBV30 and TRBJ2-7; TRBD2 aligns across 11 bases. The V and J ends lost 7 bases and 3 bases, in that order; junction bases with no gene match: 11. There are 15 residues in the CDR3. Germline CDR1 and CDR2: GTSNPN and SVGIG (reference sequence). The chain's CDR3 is CASWHSGRGGYEQYF. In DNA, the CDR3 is TGTGCCTCATGGCATAGCGGGAGGGGAGGCTACGAGCAGTACTTC. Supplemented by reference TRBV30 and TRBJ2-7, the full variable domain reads SQTIHQWPATLVQPVGSPLSLECTVEGTSNPNLYWYRQAAGRGLQLLFYSVGIGQISSEVPQNLSASRPQDRQFILSSKKLLLSDSGFYLCASWHSGRGGYEQYFGPGTRLTVT.

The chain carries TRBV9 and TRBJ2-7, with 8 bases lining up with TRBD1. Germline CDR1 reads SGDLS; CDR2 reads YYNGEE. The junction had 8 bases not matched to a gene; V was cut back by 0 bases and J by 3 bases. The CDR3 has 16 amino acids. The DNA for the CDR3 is TGTGCCAGCAGCGTAGGCGGACAGGGCTCTAACTACGAGCAGTACTTC. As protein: CASSVGGQGSNYEQYF.

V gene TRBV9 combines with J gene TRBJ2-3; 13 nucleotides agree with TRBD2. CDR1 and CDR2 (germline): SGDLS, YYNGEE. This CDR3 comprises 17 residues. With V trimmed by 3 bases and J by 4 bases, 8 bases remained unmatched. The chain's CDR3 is CASSAKTSGRWADTQYF. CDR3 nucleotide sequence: TGTGCCAGCAGCGCCAAGACTAGCGGGAGGTGGGCAGATACGCAGTATTTT. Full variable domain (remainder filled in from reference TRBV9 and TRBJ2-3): DSGVTQTPKHLITATGQRVTLRCSPRSGDLSVYWYQQSLDQGLQFLIQYYNGEERAKGNILERFSAQQFPDLHSELNLSSLELGDSALYFCASSAKTSGRWADTQYFGPGTRLTVL.

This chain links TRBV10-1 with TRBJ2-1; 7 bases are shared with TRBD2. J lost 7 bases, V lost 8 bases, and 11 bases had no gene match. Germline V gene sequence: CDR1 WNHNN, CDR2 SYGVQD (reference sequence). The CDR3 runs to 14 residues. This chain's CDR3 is CASQQRDPDNEQFF. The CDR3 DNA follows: TGCGCCAGCCAGCAGCGGGACCCGGATAATGAGCAGTTCTTC.

The CDR3, as DNA: TGTGCCAGCAGCCGAAACAGGGATGAGCAGCCCCAGCATTTT. Amino acid sequence: CASSRNRDEQPQHF. V gene TRBV5-4 combines with J gene TRBJ1-5; TRBD1 might be the D (6 bases). V lost 4 bases and J 7 bases, leaving 15 bases between the germline ends. CDR1 is SGHNT, CDR2 YYREEE, per germline (reference sequence). The CDR3 has 14 amino acids.

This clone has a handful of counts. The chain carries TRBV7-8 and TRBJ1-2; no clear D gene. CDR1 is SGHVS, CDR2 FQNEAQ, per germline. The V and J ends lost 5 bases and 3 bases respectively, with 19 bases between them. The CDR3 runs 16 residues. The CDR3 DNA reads TGTGCCAGCAGCAACACAGCCCGCGGGAAGGACTATGGCTACACCTTC. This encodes CASSNTARGKDYGYTF.

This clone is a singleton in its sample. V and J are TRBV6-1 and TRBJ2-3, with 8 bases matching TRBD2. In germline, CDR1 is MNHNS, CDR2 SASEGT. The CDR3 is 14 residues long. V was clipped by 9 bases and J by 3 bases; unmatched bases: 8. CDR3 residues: CASYPGRATDTQYF. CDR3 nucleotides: TGTGCCAGTTACCCCGGGAGGGCAACAGATACGCAGTATTTT.

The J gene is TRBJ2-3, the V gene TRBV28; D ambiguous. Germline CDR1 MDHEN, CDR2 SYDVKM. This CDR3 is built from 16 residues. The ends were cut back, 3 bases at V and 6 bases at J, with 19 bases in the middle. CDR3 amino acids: CASSFPFAQIYDTQYF. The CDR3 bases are TGTGCCAGCAGTTTCCCCTTCGCCCAGATTTACGATACGCAGTATTTT.

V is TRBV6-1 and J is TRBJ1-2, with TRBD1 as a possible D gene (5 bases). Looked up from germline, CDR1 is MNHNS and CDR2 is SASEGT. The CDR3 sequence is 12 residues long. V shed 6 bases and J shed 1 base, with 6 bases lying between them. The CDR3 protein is CASRDSNYGYTF. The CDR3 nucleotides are TGTGCCAGCAGAGACAGTAACTATGGCTACACCTTC.

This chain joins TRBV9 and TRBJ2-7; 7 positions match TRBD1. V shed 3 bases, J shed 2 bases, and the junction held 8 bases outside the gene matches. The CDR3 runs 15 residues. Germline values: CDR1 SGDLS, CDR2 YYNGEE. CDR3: CASSAGTADTYEQYF. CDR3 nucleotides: TGTGCCAGCAGCGCAGGGACAGCTGATACCTACGAGCAGTACTTC.

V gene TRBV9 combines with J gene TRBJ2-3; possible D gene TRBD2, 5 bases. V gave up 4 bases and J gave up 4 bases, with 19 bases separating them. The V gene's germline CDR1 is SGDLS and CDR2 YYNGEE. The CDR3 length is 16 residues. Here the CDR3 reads CASSPVTFLRADTQYF. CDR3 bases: TGTGCCAGCAGCCCAGTCACTTTCTTGAGGGCAGATACGCAGTATTTT.

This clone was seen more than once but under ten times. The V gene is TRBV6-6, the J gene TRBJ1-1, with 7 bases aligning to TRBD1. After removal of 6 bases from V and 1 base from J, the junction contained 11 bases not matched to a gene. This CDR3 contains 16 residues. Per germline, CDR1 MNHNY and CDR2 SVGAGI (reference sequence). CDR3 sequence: CASRDNSGQSNTEAFF. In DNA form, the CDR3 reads TGTGCCAGCAGGGATAATTCGGGACAGTCGAACACTGAAGCTTTCTTT.

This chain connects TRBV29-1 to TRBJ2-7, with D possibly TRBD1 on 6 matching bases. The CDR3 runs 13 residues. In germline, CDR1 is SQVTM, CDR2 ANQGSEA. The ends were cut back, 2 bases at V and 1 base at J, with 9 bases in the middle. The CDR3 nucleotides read TGCAGCGTTGAATCAGGGGCATCCTACGAGCAGTACTTC. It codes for CSVESGASYEQYF.

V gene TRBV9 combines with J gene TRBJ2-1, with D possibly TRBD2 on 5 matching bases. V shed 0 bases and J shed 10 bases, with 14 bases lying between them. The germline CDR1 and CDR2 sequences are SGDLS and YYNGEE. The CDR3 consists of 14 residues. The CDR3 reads CASSVGLLAYEQFF. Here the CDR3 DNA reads TGTGCCAGCAGCGTAGGTCTCCTAGCCTACGAGCAGTTCTTC.

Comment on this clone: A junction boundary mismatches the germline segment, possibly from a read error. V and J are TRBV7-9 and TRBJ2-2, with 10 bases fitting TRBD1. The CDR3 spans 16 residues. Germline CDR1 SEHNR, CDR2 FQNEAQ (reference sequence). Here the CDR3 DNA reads TGTTCCAGCAGCGTCATCGGGACAGGGGCTGTCGGGGAGCTGTTTTTT. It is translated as CSSSVIGTGAVGELFF.

The CDR3 DNA sequence: TGTGCCAGCTCCTTGGCGTCCGGGACAGGGCCTATCGGGCCTGGAAACACCATATATTTT. Its translation is CASSLASGTGPIGPGNTIYF. The chain uses TRBV28 and TRBJ1-3, with 9 bases identical to TRBD1. V shed 8 bases, J shed 2 bases, and the junction held 22 bases outside the gene matches. This CDR3 has 20 residues. CDR1 and CDR2 (germline): MDHEN, SYDVKM. Using reference TRBV28 and TRBJ1-3 for the parts outside the CDR3, the full variable domain is DVKVTQSSRYLVKRTGEKVFLECVQDMDHENMFWYRQDPGLGLRLIYFSYDVKMKEKGDIPEGYSVSREKKERFSLILESASTNQTSMYLCASSLASGTGPIGPGNTIYFGEGSWLTVV.

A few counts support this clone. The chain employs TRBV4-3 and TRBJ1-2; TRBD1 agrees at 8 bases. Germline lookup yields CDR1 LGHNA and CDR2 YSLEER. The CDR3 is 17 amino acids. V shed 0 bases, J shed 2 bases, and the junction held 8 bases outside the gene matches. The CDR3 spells CASSQEATGAVNYGYTF. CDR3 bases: TGCGCCAGCAGCCAAGAGGCGACAGGGGCGGTCAACTATGGCTACACCTTC.

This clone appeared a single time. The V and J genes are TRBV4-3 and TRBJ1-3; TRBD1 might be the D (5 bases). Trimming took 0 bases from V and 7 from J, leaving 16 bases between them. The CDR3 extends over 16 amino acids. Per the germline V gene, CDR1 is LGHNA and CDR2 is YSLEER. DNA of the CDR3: TGCGCCAGCAGCCAAGACCCCAGGGAGGCGGGTAACACCATATATTTT. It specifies CASSQDPREAGNTIYF.